One and the same sample provided the 9 T cell receptor beta chains below, sequenced in a study of blood T cell repertoires in COVID-19. Measured with immunoSEQ multiplex PCR; TCRdb has only the in-frame clones, and not every one. Here the sample spans around 330,000 clones, around 85% being singletons. Sequenced sample: PBMCs or T cells enriched from blood (not recorded which). These receptors were obtained from a woman in her 30s who had been exposed to COVID-19.

This chain joins TRBV7-2 and TRBJ2-3; D is ambiguous. Germline V gives CDR1 SGHTA, CDR2 FQGNSA. CDR3 length equals 13 residues. Trimming shortened V by 6 bases and J by 6 bases, and 13 bases separated the two germline ends. CDR3 sequence (DNA): TGTGCCAGCAGACAGAAGGCTGGCGATACGCAGTATTTT. This codes for CASRQKAGDTQYF. Based on the CDR3 plus reference TRBV7-2 and TRBJ2-3, the full variable domain is GAGVSQSPSNKVTEKGKDVELRCDPISGHTALYWYRQSLGQGLEFLIYFQGNSAPDKSGLPSDRFSAERTGGSVSTLTIQRTQQEDSAVYLCASRQKAGDTQYFGPGTRLTVL.

The V gene is TRBV9, the J gene TRBJ2-7; TRBD1 aligns across 8 bases. V shed 4 bases, J shed 6 bases, and the junction held 9 bases outside the gene matches. The germline gives CDR1 SGDLS, CDR2 YYNGEE. CDR3 length: 14 amino acids. The CDR3 sequence: CASSIQDRAIEQYF. In nucleotides, the CDR3 is TGTGCCAGCAGCATACAGGACAGGGCAATCGAGCAGTACTTC.

The V call is TRBV27, the J call TRBJ2-7, with TRBD2 as a possible D gene (6 bases). V lost 4 bases to trimming and J lost 6 bases, with 13 bases between them. CDR1 is MNHEY and CDR2 is SMNVEV in the germline V gene (reference sequence). This CDR3 region has 13 residues. CDR3 coding DNA: TGTGCCAGCAGTTGGGGGGAACTGGGCGAGCAGTACTTC. Encoded protein: CASSWGELGEQYF.

V usage is TRBV7-9 and J usage is TRBJ1-2, with 8 nucleotides matching TRBD1. Trimming cost V 5 bases and J 9 bases; bases outside gene matches: 14. Germline V gene sequence: CDR1 SEHNR, CDR2 FQNEAQ (reference sequence). The CDR3 loop spans 15 amino acids. The CDR3 loop is CASSLIGQGQGSYTF. DNA of the CDR3: TGTGCCAGCAGCCTCATCGGACAGGGTCAAGGGAGCTACACCTTC.

The rearrangement joins TRBV2 to TRBJ2-4, with 8 bases lining up with TRBD2. From germline, CDR1 is SNHLY and CDR2 FYNNEI. Unmatched junction bases numbered 13, after V lost 5 bases and J lost 10 bases. CDR3 size: 15 residues. In nucleotides, the CDR3 is TGTGCCAGCAGTCGTAGCGGGACATCAACTAAGATTCAGTACTTC. It translates to CASSRSGTSTKIQYF.

The rearrangement uses TRBV9 and TRBJ1-2; D remains ambiguous. Trimming removed 0 bases at V and 4 bases at J, with 10 bases between. Germline V CDR1 and CDR2: SGDLS, YYNGEE. The CDR3 spans 14 residues. The DNA for the CDR3 is TGTGCCAGCAGCGTAGAGGGAGCTGGCTATGGCTACACCTTC. Translation gives CASSVEGAGYGYTF.

This chain uses TRBV6-1 with TRBJ2-1; 10 nucleotides match TRBD2. CDR3 length: 15 residues. Unmatched junction bases numbered 3, after V lost 1 base and J lost 6 bases. Germline V lookup: CDR1 MNHNS, CDR2 SASEGT. In DNA form, the CDR3 reads TGTGCCAGCAGTGAAGAAGCGGGAGGGCCCAATGAGCAGTTCTTC. This sequence encodes CASSEEAGGPNEQFF.

This chain uses TRBV28 with TRBJ2-5, with D maybe TRBD1 (5 bases). This CDR3 is built from 15 residues. V lost 3 bases and J 0 bases, leaving 11 bases between the germline ends. Germline values: CDR1 MDHEN, CDR2 SYDVKM. CDR3 in amino acids: CASSFPQGNQETQYF. The CDR3 DNA follows: TGTGCCAGCAGTTTCCCTCAGGGAAACCAAGAGACCCAGTACTTC.

The chain carries TRBV27 and TRBJ1-6; the D is unclear. Trimming left V 6 bases short and J 4 bases short, with 10 bases between. The length of the CDR3 is 14 residues. In germline, CDR1 is MNHEY, CDR2 SMNVEV (reference sequence). CDR3 residues: CASRLESYNSPLHF. CDR3 nucleotides: TGTGCCAGCAGGCTAGAGAGTTATAATTCACCCCTCCACTTT.